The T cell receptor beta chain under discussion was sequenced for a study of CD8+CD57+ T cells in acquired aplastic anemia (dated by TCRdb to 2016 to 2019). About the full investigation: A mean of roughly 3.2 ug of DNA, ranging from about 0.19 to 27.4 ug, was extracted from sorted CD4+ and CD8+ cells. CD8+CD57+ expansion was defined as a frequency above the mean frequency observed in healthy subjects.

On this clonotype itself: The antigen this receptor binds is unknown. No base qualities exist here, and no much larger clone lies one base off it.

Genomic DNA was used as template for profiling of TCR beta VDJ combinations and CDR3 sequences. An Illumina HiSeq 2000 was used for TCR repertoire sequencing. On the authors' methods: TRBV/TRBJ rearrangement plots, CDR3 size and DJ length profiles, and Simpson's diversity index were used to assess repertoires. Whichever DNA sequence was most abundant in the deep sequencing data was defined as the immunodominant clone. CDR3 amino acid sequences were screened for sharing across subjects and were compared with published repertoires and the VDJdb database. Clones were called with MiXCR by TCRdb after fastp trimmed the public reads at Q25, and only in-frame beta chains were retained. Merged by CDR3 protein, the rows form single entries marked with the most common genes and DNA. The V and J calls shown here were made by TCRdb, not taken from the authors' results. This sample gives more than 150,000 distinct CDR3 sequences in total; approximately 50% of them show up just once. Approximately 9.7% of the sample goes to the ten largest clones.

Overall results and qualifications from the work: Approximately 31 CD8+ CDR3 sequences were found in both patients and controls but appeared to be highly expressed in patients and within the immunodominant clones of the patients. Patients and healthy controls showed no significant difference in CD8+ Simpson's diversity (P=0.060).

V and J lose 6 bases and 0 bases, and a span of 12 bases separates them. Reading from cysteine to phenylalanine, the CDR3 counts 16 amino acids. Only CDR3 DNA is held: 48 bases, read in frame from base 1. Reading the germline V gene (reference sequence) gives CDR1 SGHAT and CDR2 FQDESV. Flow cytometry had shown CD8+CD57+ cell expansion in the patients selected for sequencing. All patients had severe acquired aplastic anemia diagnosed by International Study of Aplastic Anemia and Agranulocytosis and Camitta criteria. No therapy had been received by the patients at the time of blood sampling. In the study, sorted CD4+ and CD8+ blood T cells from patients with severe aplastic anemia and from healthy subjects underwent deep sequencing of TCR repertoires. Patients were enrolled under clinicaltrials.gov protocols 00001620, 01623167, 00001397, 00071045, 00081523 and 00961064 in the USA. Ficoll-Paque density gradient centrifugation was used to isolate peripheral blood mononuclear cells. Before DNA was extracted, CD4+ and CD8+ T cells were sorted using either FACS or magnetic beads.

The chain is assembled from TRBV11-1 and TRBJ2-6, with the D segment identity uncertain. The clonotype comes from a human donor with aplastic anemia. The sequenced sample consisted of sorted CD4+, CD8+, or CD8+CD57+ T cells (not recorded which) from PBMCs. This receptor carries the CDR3 CASSPPGNSGANVLTF. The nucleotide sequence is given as TGTGCCAGCAGTCCCCCTGGAAACTCTGGGGCCAACGTCCTGACTTTC.